This TCR beta chain was captured in a study of CD8 T cells in ankylosing spondylitis. Study results and limitations: Clones linked to disease were reported to show significant enrichment in matched ankylosing spondylitis synovial fluid. Disease-associated clonotypes exhibited CD8+ identity and were relatively infrequent in peripheral blood. Previous work reported some of these motif variants in the synovial fluid and blood of reactive arthritis.

At least ten counts were recorded for this clonotype. What it binds is not known. The TCR beta libraries were generated through quantitative 5'-RACE incorporating molecular barcodes. Each CDR3 protein gets one entry after TCRdb re-called the 5' RACE reads with MiXCR. The data show 200,000 to 300,000 distinct CDR3 sequences, with about 10% seen just once and less than 3% held by the top ten. The CDR3 length is 15 residues. In germline, CDR1 is LNHDA, CDR2 SQIVND (reference sequence). Trimming removed 5 bases from V and 4 bases from J; junction bases left unmatched: 8. This receptor was obtained from a male donor with ankylosing spondylitis or in good health (not recorded which). The chain employs TRBV19 and TRBJ1-5, with 7 bases that match TRBD1. Sequencing was carried out using blood, either unsorted or a sorted T cell fraction (not recorded which). The CDR3 coding sequence is TGTGCCAGTAGTGACAGGGACAGCCCTAATCAGCCCCAGCATTTT. This gives the protein CASSDRDSPNQPQHF.